The clone carrying this T cell receptor beta chain is classed as medium-sized. Its antigen is as yet unknown. TCRdb keeps only in-frame clones here, not all; method: immunoSEQ multiplex PCR. The sample lists 6,000 or so clones; 15% were seen once. The data derive from a study of T cells in localized non-small cell lung cancer. Study-level points and caveats: Adjacent uninvolved lung had the highest clonality, suggesting focused antigen responses. Investigators sequenced only a single tumor region, leaving heterogeneity possible. Increased T cell density in blood showed an association with longer overall survival.

Each adjacent lung sample was taken at least 2 cm from the tumor margin and was free of atypia. Germline values: CDR1 SGHNT, CDR2 YENEEA. The junction had 2 bases not matched to a gene; V was cut back by 5 bases and J by 1 base. This CDR3 contains 15 residues. Sequenced here: normal lung tissue next to the tumor, sampled before any cancer treatment. This receptor was obtained from a male donor aged 60 or over with stage II squamous cell lung carcinoma. The rearrangement links TRBV11-3 to TRBJ2-1; TRBD1 matches at 10 bases. The CDR3 loop reads CASSGGQGSYNEQFF. The DNA for the CDR3 is TGTGCCAGCAGCGGGGGACAGGGGTCCTACAATGAGCAGTTCTTC.